The 5 T cell receptor beta chains below come from one sample, sequenced in a study of regulatory T cells in long-lasting Graves disease. Time point described: newly diagnosed GD, antithyroid drugs for less than 3 months. Preparation of the TCR library used RNA extracted from PBMCs. Investigators prepared the TCR beta libraries by applying iRepertoire HTBI primers and Arm-PCR of CDR3 regions. TCRdb re-called the multiplex PCR reads through MiXCR, storing one row per CDR3 protein. The sample consists of roughly 520,000 distinct CDR3 sequences, about 12% of them appearing once. These same records also appear under a second study, on T cells in Graves' hyperthyroidism and ophthalmopathy.

Sequences were derived from peripheral blood mononuclear cells (PBMCs), sampled at new diagnosis, from a patient treated with antithyroid drugs. These receptors were taken from a woman aged 30 to 39 with Graves disease.

This clonotype has more than one count but fewer than ten. The J gene is TRBJ2-1, the V gene TRBV4-3; D is unresolved. This CDR3 region has 17 residues. V gave up 0 bases and J gave up 0 bases, with 12 bases separating them. Looked up from germline, CDR1 is LGHNA and CDR2 is YSLEER. CDR3 in amino acids: CASSQDRASVSYNEQFF. In DNA form, the CDR3 reads TGCGCCAGCAGCCAAGATAGAGCGAGCGTCTCCTACAATGAGCAGTTCTTC.

This clonotype was counted between two and nine times. Here the CDR3 reads CASSLASERGGWYGYTF. The CDR3, as DNA: TGCGCCAGCAGCTTGGCGAGTGAGAGGGGTGGGTGGTATGGCTACACCTTC. V gene TRBV5-1 combines with J gene TRBJ1-2, with TRBD1 as a possible D gene (5 bases). The germline CDR1 and CDR2 sequences are SGHRS and YFSETQ. V was pared by 0 bases and J by 5 bases, with 20 bases between. The CDR3 has 17 residues.

This clonotype was detected once. This chain uses TRBV11-3 with TRBJ2-1, with a tentative D call TRBD1 (6 bases). The end of the DNA aligns better with TRBJ2-5, so the J call may be wrong. Per the germline V gene, CDR1 is SGHNT and CDR2 is YENEEA. The CDR3 extends over 14 amino acids. CDR3 sequence reads: CASSLSRGSETQYF. The CDR3, as DNA: TGTGCCAGCAGCTTAAGCAGGGGATCAGAGACCCAGTACTTC.

The chain couples TRBV18 to TRBJ1-5, with 7 positions matching TRBD1. From germline, CDR1 is KGHSH and CDR2 LQKENI. V was pared by 4 bases and J by 7 bases, with 4 bases of the junction left unmatched. This CDR3 is built from 13 residues. As DNA, the CDR3 is TGTGCCAGCTCACAACAGGGGACGCAGCCCCAGCATTTT. Translated: CASSQQGTQPQHF.

This clonotype was found many times. The junction and the germline gene differ at one end; a read error may be behind it. The chain is built from TRBV6-1 and TRBJ1-2; TRBD1 matches 11 bases. CDR1 and CDR2 from the germline V gene are MNHNS and SASEGT. The CDR3 has 14 residues. DNA for the CDR3: TGTGCCAGCAGGGAAGGGACAGGGGGTAAAGGCTACACCTTC. Translated, it gives CASREGTGGKGYTF.